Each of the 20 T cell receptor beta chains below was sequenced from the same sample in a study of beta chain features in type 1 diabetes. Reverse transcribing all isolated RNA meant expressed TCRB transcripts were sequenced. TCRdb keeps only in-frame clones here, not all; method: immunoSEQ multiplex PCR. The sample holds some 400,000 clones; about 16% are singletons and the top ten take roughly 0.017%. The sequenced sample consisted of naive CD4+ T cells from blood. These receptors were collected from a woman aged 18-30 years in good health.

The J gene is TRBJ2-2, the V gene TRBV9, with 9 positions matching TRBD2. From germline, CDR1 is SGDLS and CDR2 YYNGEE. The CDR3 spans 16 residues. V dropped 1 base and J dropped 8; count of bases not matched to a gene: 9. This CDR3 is CASSVLGLARAGELFF. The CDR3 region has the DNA TGTGCCAGCAGCGTATTGGGACTAGCAAGGGCGGGGGAGCTGTTTTTT.

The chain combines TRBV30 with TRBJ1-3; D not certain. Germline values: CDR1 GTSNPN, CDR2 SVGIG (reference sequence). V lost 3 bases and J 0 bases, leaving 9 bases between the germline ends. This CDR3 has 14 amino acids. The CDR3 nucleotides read TGTGCCTGGAGGGGTGACTCCTCTGGAAACACCATATATTTT. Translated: CAWRGDSSGNTIYF.

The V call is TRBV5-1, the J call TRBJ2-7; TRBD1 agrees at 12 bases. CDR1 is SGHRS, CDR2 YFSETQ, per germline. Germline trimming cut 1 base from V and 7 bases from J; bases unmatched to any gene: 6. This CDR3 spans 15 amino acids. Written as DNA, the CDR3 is TGCGCCAGCAGCTTGCCCGGGACAGGGGGCTCTGAGCAGTACTTC. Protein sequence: CASSLPGTGGSEQYF.

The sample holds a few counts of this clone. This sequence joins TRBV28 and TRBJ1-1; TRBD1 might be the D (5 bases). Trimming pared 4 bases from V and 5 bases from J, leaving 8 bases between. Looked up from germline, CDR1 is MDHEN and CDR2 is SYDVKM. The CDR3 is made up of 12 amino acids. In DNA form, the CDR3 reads TGTGCCAGCAGTTCCCGGACAACTGAAGCTTTCTTT. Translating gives CASSSRTTEAFF.

The CDR3 region is CASSPGHSPNYGYTF. The DNA of the CDR3 is TGTGCCAGCAGCCCGGGACACAGTCCTAACTATGGCTACACCTTC. The chain has TRBV28 and TRBJ1-2, with D tentatively TRBD1 (6 bases). The CDR3 contains 15 residues. Germline lookup yields CDR1 MDHEN and CDR2 SYDVKM. V was clipped by 6 bases and J by 0 bases, with 14 bases between them.

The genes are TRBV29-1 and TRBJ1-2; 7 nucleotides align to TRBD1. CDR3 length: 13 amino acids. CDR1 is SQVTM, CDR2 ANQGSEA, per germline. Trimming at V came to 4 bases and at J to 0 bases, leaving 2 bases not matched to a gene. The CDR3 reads CSVARGTNYGYTF. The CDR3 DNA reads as TGCAGCGTTGCCAGGGGGACTAACTATGGCTACACCTTC.

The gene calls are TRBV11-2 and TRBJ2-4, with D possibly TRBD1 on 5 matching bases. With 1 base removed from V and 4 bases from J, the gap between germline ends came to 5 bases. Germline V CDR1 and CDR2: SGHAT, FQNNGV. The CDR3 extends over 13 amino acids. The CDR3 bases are TGTGCCAGCAGCTTAGGACAGAAAAACATTCAGTACTTC. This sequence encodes CASSLGQKNIQYF.

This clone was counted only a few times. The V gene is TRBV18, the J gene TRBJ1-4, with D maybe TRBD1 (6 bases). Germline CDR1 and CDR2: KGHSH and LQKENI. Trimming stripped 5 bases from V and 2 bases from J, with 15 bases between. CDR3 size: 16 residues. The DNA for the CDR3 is TGTGCCAGCTCAAAGGACAGACATGCGACTAATGAAAAACTGTTTTTT. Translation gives CASSKDRHATNEKLFF.

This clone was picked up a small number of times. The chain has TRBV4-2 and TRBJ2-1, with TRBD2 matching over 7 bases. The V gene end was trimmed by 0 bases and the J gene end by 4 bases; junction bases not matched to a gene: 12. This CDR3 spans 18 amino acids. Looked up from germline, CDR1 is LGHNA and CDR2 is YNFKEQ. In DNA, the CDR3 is TGTGCCAGCAGCCAAGATATACAGACTAGCCCTGGATACAATGAGCAGTTCTTC. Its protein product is CASSQDIQTSPGYNEQFF.

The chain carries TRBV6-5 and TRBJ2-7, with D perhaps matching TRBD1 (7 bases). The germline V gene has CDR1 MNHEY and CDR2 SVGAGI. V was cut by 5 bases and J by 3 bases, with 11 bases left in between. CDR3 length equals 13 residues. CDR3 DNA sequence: TGTGCCAGCAGTCGGGGGACAGACTACGAGCAGTACTTC. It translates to CASSRGTDYEQYF.

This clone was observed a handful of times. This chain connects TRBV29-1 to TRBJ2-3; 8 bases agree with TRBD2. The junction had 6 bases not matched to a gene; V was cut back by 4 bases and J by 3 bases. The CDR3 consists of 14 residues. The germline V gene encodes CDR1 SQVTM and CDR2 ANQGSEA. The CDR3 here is CSVVPAGGTDTQYF. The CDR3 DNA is TGCAGCGTTGTTCCGGCGGGGGGAACAGATACGCAGTATTTT.

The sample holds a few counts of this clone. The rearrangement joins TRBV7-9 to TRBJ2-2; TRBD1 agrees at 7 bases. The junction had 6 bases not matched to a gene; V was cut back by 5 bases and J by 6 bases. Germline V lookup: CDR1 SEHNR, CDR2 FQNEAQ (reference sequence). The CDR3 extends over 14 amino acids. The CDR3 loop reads CASSTQGQSGELFF. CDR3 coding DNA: TGTGCCAGCAGCACACAGGGACAGTCCGGGGAGCTGTTTTTT.

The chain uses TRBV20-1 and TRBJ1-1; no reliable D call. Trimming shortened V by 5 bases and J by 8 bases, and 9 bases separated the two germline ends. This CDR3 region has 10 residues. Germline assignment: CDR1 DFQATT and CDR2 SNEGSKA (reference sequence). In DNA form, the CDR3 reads TGCAGTGCTTTCCAGGTGGAAGCTTTCTTT. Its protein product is CSAFQVEAFF.

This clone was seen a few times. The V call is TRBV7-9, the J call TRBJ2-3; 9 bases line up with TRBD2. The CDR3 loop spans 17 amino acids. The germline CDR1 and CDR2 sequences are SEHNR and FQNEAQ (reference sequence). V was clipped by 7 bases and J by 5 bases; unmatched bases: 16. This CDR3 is CASTPYAGLARGDTQYF. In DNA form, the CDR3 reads TGTGCCAGCACCCCCTACGCCGGACTAGCGAGAGGAGATACGCAGTATTTT.

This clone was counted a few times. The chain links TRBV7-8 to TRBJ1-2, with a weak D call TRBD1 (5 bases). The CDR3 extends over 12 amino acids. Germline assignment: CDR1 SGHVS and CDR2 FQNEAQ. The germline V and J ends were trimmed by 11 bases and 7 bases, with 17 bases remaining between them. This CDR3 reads CAPKTVDPGYTF. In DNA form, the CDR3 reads TGTGCCCCCAAGACAGTGGATCCTGGCTACACCTTC.

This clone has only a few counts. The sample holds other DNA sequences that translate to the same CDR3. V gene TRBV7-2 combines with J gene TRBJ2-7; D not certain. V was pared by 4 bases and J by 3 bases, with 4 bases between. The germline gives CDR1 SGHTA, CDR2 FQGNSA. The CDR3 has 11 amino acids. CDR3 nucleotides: TGTGCCAGCAGCTCCCTCTACGAGCAGTACTTC. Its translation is CASSSLYEQYF.

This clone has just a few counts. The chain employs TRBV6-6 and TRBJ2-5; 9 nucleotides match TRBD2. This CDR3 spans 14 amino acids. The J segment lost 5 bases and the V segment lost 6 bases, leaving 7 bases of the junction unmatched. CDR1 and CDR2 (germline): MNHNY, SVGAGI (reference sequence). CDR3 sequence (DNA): TGTGCCAGCAGCTCGGGACTAGCTGGGGAGACCCAGTACTTC. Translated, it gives CASSSGLAGETQYF.

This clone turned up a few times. The CDR3 DNA is TGTGCCAGCAGTTCCGCGGACAGGGGTAGCACTGAAGCTTTCTTT. Protein product: CASSSADRGSTEAFF. The genes are TRBV28 and TRBJ1-1, with 9 positions matching TRBD1. The CDR3 has 15 residues. Trimming at V came to 4 bases and at J to 4 bases, leaving 7 bases not matched to a gene. The germline gives CDR1 MDHEN, CDR2 SYDVKM.

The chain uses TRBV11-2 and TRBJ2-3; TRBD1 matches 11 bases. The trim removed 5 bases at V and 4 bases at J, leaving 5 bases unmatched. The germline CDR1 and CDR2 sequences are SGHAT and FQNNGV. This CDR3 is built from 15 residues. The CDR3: CASSPRTGGADTQYF. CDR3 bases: TGTGCCAGCAGCCCGAGGACAGGGGGCGCAGATACGCAGTATTTT.

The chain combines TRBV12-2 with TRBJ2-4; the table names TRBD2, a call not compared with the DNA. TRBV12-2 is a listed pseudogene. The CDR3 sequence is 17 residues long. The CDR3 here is CASRLRGGGEAKNIQYF. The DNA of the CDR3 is TGTGCAAGTCGCTTAAGGGGCGGGGGGGAGGCCAAAAACATTCAGTACTTC.